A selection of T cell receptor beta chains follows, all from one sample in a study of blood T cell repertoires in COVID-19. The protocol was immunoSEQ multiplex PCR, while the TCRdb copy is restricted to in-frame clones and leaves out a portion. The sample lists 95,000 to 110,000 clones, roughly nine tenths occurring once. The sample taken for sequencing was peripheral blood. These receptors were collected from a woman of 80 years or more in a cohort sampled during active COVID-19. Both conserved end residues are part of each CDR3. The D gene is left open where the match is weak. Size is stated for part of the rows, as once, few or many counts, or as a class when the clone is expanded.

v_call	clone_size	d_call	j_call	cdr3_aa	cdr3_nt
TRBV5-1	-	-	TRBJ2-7	CASSLDGRLYEQYF	TGCGCCAGCAGCTTGGACGGCAGACTCTACGAGCAGTACTTC
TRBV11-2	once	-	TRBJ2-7	CASSLDRWESEQYF	TGTGCCAGCAGCTTAGATCGGTGGGAGAGCGAGCAGTACTTC
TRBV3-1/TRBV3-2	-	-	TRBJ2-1	CASSQYGGGNNEQFF	TGTGCCAGCAGCCAATATGGAGGTGGGAACAATGAGCAGTTCTTC
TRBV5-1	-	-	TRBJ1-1	CASSAGWPEAFF	TGCGCCAGCAGCGCAGGGTGGCCTGAAGCTTTCTTT
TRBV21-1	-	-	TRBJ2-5	CASSKGIAGGPSVRETQYF	TGTGCCAGCAGCAAAGGCATAGCGGGAGGGCCGTCAGTACGAGAGACCCAGTACTTC
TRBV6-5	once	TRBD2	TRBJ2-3	CASGRTSGGVDTQYF	TGTGCCAGCGGGAGGACTAGCGGGGGGGTAGATACGCAGTATTTT
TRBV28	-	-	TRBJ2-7	CASSWTVISSYEQYF	TGTGCCAGCAGTTGGACAGTTATAAGCTCCTACGAGCAGTACTTC
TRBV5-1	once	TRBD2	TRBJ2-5	CASSFGAGVGTQYF	TGCGCCAGCAGCTTTGGAGCGGGAGTAGGGACCCAGTACTTC
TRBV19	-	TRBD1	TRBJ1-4	CASSPTGLGRTNEKLFF	TGTGCCAGTAGCCCGACAGGGCTGGGGCGCACTAATGAAAAACTGTTTTTT
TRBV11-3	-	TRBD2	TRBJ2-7	CASSWAGTSEQYF	TGTGCCAGCAGCTGGGCCGGGACTAGCGAGCAGTACTTC
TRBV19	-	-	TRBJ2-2	CASRKGLPTGELFF	TGTGCCAGTAGAAAGGGACTTCCCACCGGGGAGCTGTTTTTT
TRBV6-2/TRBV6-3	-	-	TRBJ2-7	CASSYTASTGSYEQYF	TGTGCCAGCAGTTACACCGCTTCGACGGGCTCCTACGAGCAGTACTTC
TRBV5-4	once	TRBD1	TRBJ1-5	CASSYGTGNNQPQHF	TGTGCCAGCAGCTACGGGACAGGGAACAATCAGCCCCAGCATTTT
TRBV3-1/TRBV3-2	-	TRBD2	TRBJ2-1	CASSRSGTSGDGEQFF	TGTGCCAGCAGCCGGTCCGGGACTAGCGGGGATGGAGAGCAGTTCTTC
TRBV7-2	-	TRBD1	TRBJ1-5	CASSPRQGNQPQHF	TGTGCCAGCAGCCCCCGACAGGGAAATCAGCCCCAGCATTTT
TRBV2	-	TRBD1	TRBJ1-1	CASTDRGLTEAFF	TGTGCCAGCACTGACAGGGGGTTAACTGAAGCTTTCTTT
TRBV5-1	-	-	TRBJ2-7	CASSLTTATTEQYF	TGCGCCAGCAGCTTGACCACCGCGACAACAGAGCAGTACTTC
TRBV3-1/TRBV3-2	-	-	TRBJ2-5	CASSSWEREETQYF	TGTGCCAGCAGTAGTTGGGAGAGAGAAGAGACCCAGTACTTC
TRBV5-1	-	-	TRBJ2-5	CASSLALAETQYF	TGCGCCAGCAGCTTGGCGCTAGCGGAGACCCAGTACTTC
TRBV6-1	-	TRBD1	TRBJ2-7	CASSEWDRVSWEQYF	TGTGCCAGCAGTGAATGGGACAGGGTTTCGTGGGAGCAGTACTTC